This is a list of T cell receptor beta chains from one sample in a study of identical twins. TCRdb reprocessed the 5' RACE reads via MiXCR and lists one record per CDR3 protein. Found here are a few hundred thousand distinct CDR3 sequences, 13% to 15% of them singletons; the top ten hold 0.98%. The data were also submitted as part of a second study, on yellow fever vaccine responses in identical twins.

Sequencing input: CD4+ T cells sorted from blood. These receptors came from a young woman in good health. CDR3s include the opening cysteine and the closing phenylalanine or tryptophan. The order of the fields is clone size, V gene, J gene, D gene, CDR3 DNA, CDR3 protein. A D gene is named only where the DNA matches it firmly. Only some rows state a clone size, as once, few, many or a class for expanded clones.

clone_size: few
v_call: TRBV5-1
j_call: TRBJ1-1
d_call: NA
cdr3_nt: TGCGCCAGCAGCAAGGGTGGGGGGCTGGTCACTGAAGCTTTCTTT
cdr3_aa: CASSKGGGLVTEAFF

clone_size: NA
v_call: TRBV6-2/TRBV6-3
j_call: TRBJ2-7
d_call: NA
cdr3_nt: TGTGCCAGCAGTTACCCGCAGGGCGGGGCCGAGCAGTACTTC
cdr3_aa: CASSYPQGGAEQYF

clone_size: NA
v_call: TRBV6-1
j_call: TRBJ1-1
d_call: NA
cdr3_nt: TGTGCCAGCAGTGGACGGATGGGGGCCGGGAACACTGAAGCTTTCTTT
cdr3_aa: CASSGRMGAGNTEAFF

clone_size: few
v_call: TRBV2
j_call: TRBJ2-7
d_call: TRBD2
cdr3_nt: TGTGCCAGCACCCTCGGGCCTAGCGGTCCCTACGAGCAGTACTTC
cdr3_aa: CASTLGPSGPYEQYF

clone_size: NA
v_call: TRBV5-1
j_call: TRBJ2-1
d_call: TRBD2
cdr3_nt: TGCGCCAGCAGCTTAGATAGCGGGCTAGTATACAATGAGCAGTTCTTC
cdr3_aa: CASSLDSGLVYNEQFF

clone_size: NA
v_call: TRBV29-1
j_call: TRBJ2-5
d_call: TRBD1
cdr3_nt: TGCAGCGTTGAAGGCATACAGGGGGCGGCACAAGAGACCCAGTACTTC
cdr3_aa: CSVEGIQGAAQETQYF

clone_size: NA
v_call: TRBV12-3/TRBV12-4
j_call: TRBJ2-7
d_call: TRBD1
cdr3_nt: TGTGCCAGCAGTTTCAGACAGGGGGCGGAATACGAGCAGTACTTC
cdr3_aa: CASSFRQGAEYEQYF

clone_size: NA
v_call: TRBV2
j_call: TRBJ2-1
d_call: TRBD2
cdr3_nt: TGTGCCAGCAGTGTTGGACTAGGGAACAATGAGCAGTTCTTC
cdr3_aa: CASSVGLGNNEQFF

clone_size: many
v_call: TRBV4-2
j_call: TRBJ2-2
d_call: NA
cdr3_nt: TGTGCCAGCAGCCATCCCGGGGAGCTGTTTTTT
cdr3_aa: CASSHPGELFF

clone_size: NA
v_call: TRBV5-4
j_call: TRBJ2-3
d_call: NA
cdr3_nt: TGTGCCAGCAGAGACGGCCTAGCGACCCGCACAGATACGCAGTATTTT
cdr3_aa: CASRDGLATRTDTQYF

clone_size: few
v_call: TRBV7-2
j_call: TRBJ1-4
d_call: NA
cdr3_nt: TGTGCCAGCAGCCTCGCGCCGGGGCCCTCCAGGTCAACTAATGAAAAACTGTTTTTT
cdr3_aa: CASSLAPGPSRSTNEKLFF

clone_size: few
v_call: TRBV12-3/TRBV12-4
j_call: TRBJ2-7
d_call: NA
cdr3_nt: TGTGCCAGCAGTTTCGAACGGACCTACGAGCAGTACTTC
cdr3_aa: CASSFERTYEQYF

clone_size: few
v_call: TRBV29-1
j_call: TRBJ1-2
d_call: TRBD1
cdr3_nt: TGCGGGGACAGGTTCAGAGCTAACTATGGCTACACCTTC
cdr3_aa: CGDRFRANYGYTF

clone_size: few
v_call: TRBV3-1
j_call: TRBJ2-1
d_call: TRBD1
cdr3_nt: TGTGCCAGCAGCAGGGGGACAGGGCTGGGGAATGAGCAGTTCTTC
cdr3_aa: CASSRGTGLGNEQFF

clone_size: NA
v_call: TRBV3-1
j_call: TRBJ2-7
d_call: TRBD2
cdr3_nt: TGTGCCAGCAGTGTACTAGCGGGGGGTCCCTACGAGCAGTACTTC
cdr3_aa: CASSVLAGGPYEQYF

clone_size: few
v_call: TRBV20-1
j_call: TRBJ2-7
d_call: NA
cdr3_nt: TGCAGTGCTAGAGAACGCAGGGAGGTGGGAGACGAGCAGTACTTC
cdr3_aa: CSARERREVGDEQYF

clone_size: NA
v_call: TRBV29-1
j_call: TRBJ1-1
d_call: NA
cdr3_nt: TGCAGCGTTTCCCCCGAGGGGATTGGGGCTCAAGCTTTCTTT
cdr3_aa: CSVSPEGIGAQAFF

clone_size: NA
v_call: TRBV29-1
j_call: TRBJ2-1
d_call: TRBD2
cdr3_nt: TGCAGCGTTGATGGTGGACTAGCCCCCCCTGGGGCCTACAATGAGCAGTTCTTC
cdr3_aa: CSVDGGLAPPGAYNEQFF

clone_size: few
v_call: TRBV29-1
j_call: TRBJ2-5
d_call: NA
cdr3_nt: TGCAGCGTTGAAGGGGGGACACCCGCCCAGTACTTC
cdr3_aa: CSVEGGTPAQYF

clone_size: many
v_call: TRBV7-8
j_call: TRBJ2-2
d_call: NA
cdr3_nt: TGCGCCAGCAGCTTGGGTTCCAACACCGGGGAGCTGTTTTTT
cdr3_aa: CASSLGSNTGELFF

clone_size: NA
v_call: TRBV20-1
j_call: TRBJ1-1
d_call: NA
cdr3_nt: TGCAGTGCTAGTTTAAAGGTTACTGAAGCTTTCTTT
cdr3_aa: CSASLKVTEAFF

clone_size: NA
v_call: TRBV3-1
j_call: TRBJ1-5
d_call: NA
cdr3_nt: TGTGCCAGCAGCCAATCGGATCAGCCCCAGCATTTT
cdr3_aa: CASSQSDQPQHF

clone_size: few
v_call: TRBV10-3
j_call: TRBJ2-7
d_call: TRBD1
cdr3_nt: TGTGCCGCCAGGACAGGGGTTTCATTGTACGAGCAGTACTTC
cdr3_aa: CAARTGVSLYEQYF

clone_size: few
v_call: TRBV28
j_call: TRBJ1-6
d_call: NA
cdr3_nt: TGTGCCAGCAGTTCAGGGAGGGACTCACCCCTCCACTTT
cdr3_aa: CASSSGRDSPLHF

clone_size: NA
v_call: TRBV4-2
j_call: TRBJ2-7
d_call: TRBD2
cdr3_nt: TGTGCCAGCAGCCAACTGGGACTAGCGGGAATCTCAACCTACGAGCAGTACTTC
cdr3_aa: CASSQLGLAGISTYEQYF

clone_size: NA
v_call: TRBV20-1
j_call: TRBJ1-5
d_call: NA
cdr3_nt: TGCAGTGCTGGAGAGGTTTTACATAGCAATCAGCCCCAGCATTTT
cdr3_aa: CSAGEVLHSNQPQHF

clone_size: NA
v_call: TRBV18
j_call: TRBJ2-3
d_call: TRBD1
cdr3_nt: TGTGCCAGCTCACGTCCCGGGACAGGGTGGACGCAGTATTTT
cdr3_aa: CASSRPGTGWTQYF

clone_size: NA
v_call: TRBV15
j_call: TRBJ1-5
d_call: NA
cdr3_nt: TGTGCCACCAGCAGAGACGTGGGTCAGCCCCAGCATTTT
cdr3_aa: CATSRDVGQPQHF

clone_size: NA
v_call: TRBV2
j_call: TRBJ2-7
d_call: NA
cdr3_nt: TGTGCCAGCAGTGAAACGGGACACGAGCAGTACTTC
cdr3_aa: CASSETGHEQYF

clone_size: once
v_call: TRBV27
j_call: TRBJ2-7
d_call: TRBD1
cdr3_nt: TGTGCCAGCAGTTTCCACGACAGGGGAGACTACGAGCAGTACTTC
cdr3_aa: CASSFHDRGDYEQYF

clone_size: few
v_call: TRBV19
j_call: TRBJ2-7
d_call: TRBD1
cdr3_nt: TGTGCCAGTAGTCGCCCGGGACAGGGGACTTACGAGCAGTACTTC
cdr3_aa: CASSRPGQGTYEQYF

clone_size: few
v_call: TRBV20-1
j_call: TRBJ2-3
d_call: TRBD2
cdr3_nt: TGCAGTGCCCGCCTTCTAGCGGGAGTTGTGGGCACAGATACGCAGTATTTT
cdr3_aa: CSARLLAGVVGTDTQYF